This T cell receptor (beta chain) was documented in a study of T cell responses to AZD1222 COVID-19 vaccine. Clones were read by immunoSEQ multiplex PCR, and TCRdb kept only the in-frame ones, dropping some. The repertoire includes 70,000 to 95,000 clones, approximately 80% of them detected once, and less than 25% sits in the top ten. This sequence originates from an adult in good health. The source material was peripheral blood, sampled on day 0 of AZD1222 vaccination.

The CDR3 loop is CATSRGEVYQPQHF. CDR3 DNA sequence: TGTGCCACCTCAAGAGGTGAGGTCTACCAGCCCCAGCATTTT. This chain connects TRBV28 to TRBJ1-5; D unresolved. Trimming shortened V by 10 bases and J by 7 bases, and 20 bases separated the two germline ends. This CDR3 is built from 14 residues. Per germline, CDR1 MDHEN and CDR2 SYDVKM.